This T cell receptor (beta chain) was identified during a study of T-cell memory formation after mild COVID-19. This clonotype appeared a few times. MiXCR was run by TCRdb on the 5' RACE reads, yielding one entry per CDR3 protein. The sample holds about 120,000 distinct CDR3 sequences, about 20% seen once. Trimming cost V 5 bases and J 5 bases, with 15 bases left between them. This CDR3 region has 14 residues. Germline V gene sequence: CDR1 SQVTM, CDR2 ANQGSEA. The V call is TRBV29-1, the J call TRBJ2-2; D unresolved. The sample comprised PBMCs or a T cell subset sorted from them (not recorded which). This TCR came from a man younger than 30 who had mild COVID-19 (a few samples of this study predate the infection). Cell type and time point are not known. CDR3 sequence: CSVFPGSETGELFF. DNA of the CDR3: TGCAGCGTTTTCCCAGGCTCGGAGACCGGGGAGCTGTTTTTT.